This entry lists 5 T cell receptor beta chains sequenced from one sample in a study of blood T cell repertoires in COVID-19. This table comes from immunoSEQ multiplex PCR, and its TCRdb copy is limited to in-frame clones, with some not included. Of under 250,000 clones detected, more than 75% appear once; the ten largest clones hold about 4.5%. The material sequenced was PBMCs or T cells enriched from blood (not recorded which). Every receptor here comes from a man aged 30 to 45 with acute COVID-19.

The CDR3 DNA reads TGTGCCAGCAGAACGACAGGGGTTACCTACAATGAGCAGTTCTTC. Translation: CASRTTGVTYNEQFF. The chain combines TRBV6-5 with TRBJ2-1, with 8 nucleotides matching TRBD1. Germline CDR1 and CDR2: MNHEY and SVGAGI. CDR3 size: 15 residues. Germline trimming cut 6 bases from V and 2 bases from J; bases unmatched to any gene: 6.

V is TRBV30 and J is TRBJ1-5, with D maybe TRBD1 (5 bases). Germline-derived CDR1 and CDR2 are GTSNPN and SVGIG (reference sequence). V was shortened by 6 bases and J by 5 bases, with 11 bases between the two germline ends. The CDR3 runs 12 residues. The CDR3 DNA follows: TGTGCCTGTGACAGAACCGATCAGCCCCAGCATTTT. Amino acids: CACDRTDQPQHF.

The chain recombines TRBV5-1 with TRBJ1-2; 8 bases fit TRBD1. CDR1 and CDR2 (germline): SGHRS, YFSETQ. The ends lost 5 bases at V and 3 bases at J; junction bases unmatched: 6. This CDR3 is built from 14 residues. CDR3 nucleotide sequence: TGCGCCAGCAGTGTCGGGGGACAGGACTATGGCTACACCTTC. Amino acids: CASSVGGQDYGYTF.

The V and J genes are TRBV10-2 and TRBJ1-5; no firm D call. The CDR3 extends over 15 amino acids. Germline CDR1 reads WSHSY; CDR2 reads SAAADI. V dropped 2 bases and J dropped 2 bases, with 10 bases sitting between them. The CDR3 sequence: CASSEGQVGNQPQHF. CDR3 DNA sequence: TGCGCCAGCAGTGAGGGGCAGGTAGGCAATCAGCCCCAGCATTTT.

The V call is TRBV3-1 (or the pseudogene TRBV3-2), the J call TRBJ2-1, with 8 bases matching TRBD1. Germline CDR1 LGHDT, CDR2 YNNKEL (reference sequence). This CDR3 spans 16 amino acids. V lost 2 bases to trimming and J lost 9 bases; unmatched junction nucleotides: 12. The DNA for the CDR3 is TGTGCCAGCAGCCAATCGACAGGGGCACCCCGGGGTGAGCAGTTCTTC. Its protein is CASSQSTGAPRGEQFF.